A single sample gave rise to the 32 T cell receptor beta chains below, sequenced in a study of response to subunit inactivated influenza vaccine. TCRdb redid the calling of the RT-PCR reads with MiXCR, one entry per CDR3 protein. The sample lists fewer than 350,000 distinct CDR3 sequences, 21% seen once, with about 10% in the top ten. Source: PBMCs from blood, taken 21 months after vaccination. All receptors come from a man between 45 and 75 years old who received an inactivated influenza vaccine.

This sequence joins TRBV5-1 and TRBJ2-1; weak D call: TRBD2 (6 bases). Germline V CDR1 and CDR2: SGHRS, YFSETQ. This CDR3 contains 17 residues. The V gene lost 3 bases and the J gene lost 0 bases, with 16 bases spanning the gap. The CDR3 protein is CASSWRDGMSSYNEQFF. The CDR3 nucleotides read TGCGCCAGCAGCTGGAGGGACGGGATGAGCTCCTACAATGAGCAGTTCTTC.

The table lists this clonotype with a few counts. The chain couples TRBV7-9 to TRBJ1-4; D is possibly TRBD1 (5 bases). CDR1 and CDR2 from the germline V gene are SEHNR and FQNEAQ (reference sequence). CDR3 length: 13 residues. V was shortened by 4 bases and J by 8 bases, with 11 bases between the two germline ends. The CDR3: CASSSRGDEKLFF. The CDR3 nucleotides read TGTGCCAGCAGCTCTCGAGGGGACGAAAAACTGTTTTTT. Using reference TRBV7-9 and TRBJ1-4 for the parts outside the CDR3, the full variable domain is DTGVSQNPRHKITKRGQNVTFRCDPISEHNRLYWYRQTLGQGPEFLTYFQNEAQLEKSRLLSDRFSAERPKGSFSTLEIQRTEQGDSAMYLCASSSRGDEKLFFGSGTQLSVL.

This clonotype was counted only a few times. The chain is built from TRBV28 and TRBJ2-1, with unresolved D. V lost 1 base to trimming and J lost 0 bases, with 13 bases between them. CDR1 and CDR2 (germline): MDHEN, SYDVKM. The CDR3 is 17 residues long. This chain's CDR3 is CASSLLPRAPSYNEQFF. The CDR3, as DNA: TGTGCCAGCAGTTTATTGCCCCGGGCCCCCTCCTACAATGAGCAGTTCTTC.

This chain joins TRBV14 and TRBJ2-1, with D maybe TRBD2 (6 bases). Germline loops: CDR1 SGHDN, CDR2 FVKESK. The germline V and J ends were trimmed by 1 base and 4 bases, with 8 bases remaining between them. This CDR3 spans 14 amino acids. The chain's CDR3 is CASSQVSGYNEQFF. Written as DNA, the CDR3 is TGTGCCAGCAGCCAAGTTAGCGGATACAATGAGCAGTTCTTC.

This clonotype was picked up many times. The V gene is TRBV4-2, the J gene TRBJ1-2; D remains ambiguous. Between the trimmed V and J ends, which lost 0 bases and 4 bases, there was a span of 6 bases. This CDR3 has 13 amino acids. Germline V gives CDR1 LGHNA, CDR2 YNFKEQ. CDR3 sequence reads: CASSQEGGYGYTF. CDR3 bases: TGTGCCAGCAGCCAAGAAGGAGGCTATGGCTACACCTTC.

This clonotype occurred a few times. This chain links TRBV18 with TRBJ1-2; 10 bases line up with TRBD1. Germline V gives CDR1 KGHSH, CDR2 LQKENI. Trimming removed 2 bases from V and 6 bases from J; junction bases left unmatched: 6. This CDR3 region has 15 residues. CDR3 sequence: CASSPGTGDPNGYTF. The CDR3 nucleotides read TGTGCCAGCTCACCAGGGACAGGGGATCCCAATGGCTACACCTTC.

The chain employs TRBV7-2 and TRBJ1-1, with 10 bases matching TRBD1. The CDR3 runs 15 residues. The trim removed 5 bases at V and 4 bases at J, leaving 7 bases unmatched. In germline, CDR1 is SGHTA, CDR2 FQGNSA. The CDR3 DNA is TGTGCCAGCAGCCTTCGACAGGGGGCAAGCACTGAAGCTTTCTTT. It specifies CASSLRQGASTEAFF.

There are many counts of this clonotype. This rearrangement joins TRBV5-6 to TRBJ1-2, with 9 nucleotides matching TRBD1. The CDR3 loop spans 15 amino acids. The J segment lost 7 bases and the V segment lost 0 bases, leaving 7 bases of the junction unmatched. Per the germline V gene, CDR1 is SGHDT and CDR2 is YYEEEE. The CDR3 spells CASSLGGTGPFGYTF. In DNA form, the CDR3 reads TGTGCCAGCAGCTTGGGTGGGACAGGGCCCTTTGGCTACACCTTC.

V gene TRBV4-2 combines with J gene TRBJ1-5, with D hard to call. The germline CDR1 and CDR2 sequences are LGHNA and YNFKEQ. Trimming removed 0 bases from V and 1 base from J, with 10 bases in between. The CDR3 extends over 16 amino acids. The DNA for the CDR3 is TGTGCCAGCAGCCAAGAGGAGGGCTTGAGCAATCAGCCCCAGCATTTT. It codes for CASSQEEGLSNQPQHF.

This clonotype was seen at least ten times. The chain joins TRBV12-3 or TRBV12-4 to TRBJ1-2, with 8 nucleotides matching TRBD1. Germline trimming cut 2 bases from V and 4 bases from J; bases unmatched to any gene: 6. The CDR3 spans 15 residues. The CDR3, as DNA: TGTGCCAGCAGTTTATGGGACAGGACCTTCTATGGCTACACCTTC. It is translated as CASSLWDRTFYGYTF.

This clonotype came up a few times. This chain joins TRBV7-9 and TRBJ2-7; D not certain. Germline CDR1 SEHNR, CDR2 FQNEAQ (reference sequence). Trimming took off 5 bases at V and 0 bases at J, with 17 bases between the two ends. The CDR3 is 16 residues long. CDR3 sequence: CASSPEPLSSSYEQYF. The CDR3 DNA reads TGTGCCAGCAGCCCCGAACCGTTGTCTTCCTCCTACGAGCAGTACTTC.

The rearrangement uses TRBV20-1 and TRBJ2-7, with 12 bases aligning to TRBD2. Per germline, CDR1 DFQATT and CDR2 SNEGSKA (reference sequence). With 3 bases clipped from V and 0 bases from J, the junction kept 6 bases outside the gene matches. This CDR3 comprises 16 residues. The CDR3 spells CSARNLLAGGSYEQYF. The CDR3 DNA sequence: TGCAGTGCTAGGAACCTACTAGCGGGGGGCTCCTACGAGCAGTACTTC.

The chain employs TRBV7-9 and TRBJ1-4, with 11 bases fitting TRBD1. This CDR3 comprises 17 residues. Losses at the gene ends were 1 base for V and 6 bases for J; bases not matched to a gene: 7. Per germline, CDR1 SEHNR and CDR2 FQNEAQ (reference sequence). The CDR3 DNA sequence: TGTGCCAGCAGCTTAGTTGCCCGGACAGGGGGCGATGAAAAACTGTTTTTT. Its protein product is CASSLVARTGGDEKLFF.

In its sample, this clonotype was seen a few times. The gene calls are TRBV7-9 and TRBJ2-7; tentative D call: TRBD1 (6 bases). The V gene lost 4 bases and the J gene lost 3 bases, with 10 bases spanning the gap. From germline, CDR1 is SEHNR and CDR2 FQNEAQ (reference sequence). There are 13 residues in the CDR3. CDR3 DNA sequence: TGTGCCAGCAGCTCAGGACAGATCTACGAGCAGTACTTC. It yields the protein CASSSGQIYEQYF.

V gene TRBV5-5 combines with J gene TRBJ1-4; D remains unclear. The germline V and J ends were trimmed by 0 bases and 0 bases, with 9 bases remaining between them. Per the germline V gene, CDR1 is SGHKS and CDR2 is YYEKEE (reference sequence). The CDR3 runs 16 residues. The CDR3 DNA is TGTGCCAGCAGCTTGGCTCCCGTCGCAACTAATGAAAAACTGTTTTTT. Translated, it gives CASSLAPVATNEKLFF.

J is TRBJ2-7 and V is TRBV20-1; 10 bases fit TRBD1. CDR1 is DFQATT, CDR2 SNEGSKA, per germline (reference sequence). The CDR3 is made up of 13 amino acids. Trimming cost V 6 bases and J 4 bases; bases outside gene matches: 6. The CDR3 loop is CSAPGQGYYEQYF. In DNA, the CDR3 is TGCAGTGCCCCGGGACAGGGGTATTACGAGCAGTACTTC.

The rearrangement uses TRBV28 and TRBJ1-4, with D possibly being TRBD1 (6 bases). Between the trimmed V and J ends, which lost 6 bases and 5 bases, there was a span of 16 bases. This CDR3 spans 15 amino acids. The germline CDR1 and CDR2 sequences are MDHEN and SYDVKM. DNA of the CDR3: TGTGCCAGCAGCCCCGCCTCGGACAGAAATGAAAAACTGTTTTTT. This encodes CASSPASDRNEKLFF.

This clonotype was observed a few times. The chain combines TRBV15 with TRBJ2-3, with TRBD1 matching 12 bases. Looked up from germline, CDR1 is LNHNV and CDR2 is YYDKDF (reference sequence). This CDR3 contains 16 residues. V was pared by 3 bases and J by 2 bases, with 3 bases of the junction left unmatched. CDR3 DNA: TGTGCCACCAGCAGGGGACAGGGGGCCATCACAGATACGCAGTATTTT. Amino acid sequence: CATSRGQGAITDTQYF.

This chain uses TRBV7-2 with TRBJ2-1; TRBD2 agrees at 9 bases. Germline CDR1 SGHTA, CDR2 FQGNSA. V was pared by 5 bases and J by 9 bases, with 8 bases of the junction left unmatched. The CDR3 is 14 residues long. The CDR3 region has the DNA TGTGCCAGCAGCCCAGCGGGACTAGCTAGTGAGCAGTTCTTC. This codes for CASSPAGLASEQFF.

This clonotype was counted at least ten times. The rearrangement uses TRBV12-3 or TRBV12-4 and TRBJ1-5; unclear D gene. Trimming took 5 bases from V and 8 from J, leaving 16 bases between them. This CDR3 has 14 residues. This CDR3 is CASSPKMGYEPQHF. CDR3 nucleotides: TGTGCCAGCAGTCCCAAGATGGGTTACGAGCCCCAGCATTTT.

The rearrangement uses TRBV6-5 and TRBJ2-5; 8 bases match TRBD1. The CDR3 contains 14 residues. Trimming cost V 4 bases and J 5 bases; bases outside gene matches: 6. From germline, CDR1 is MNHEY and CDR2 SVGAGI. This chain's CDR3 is CASSSGQGSETQYF. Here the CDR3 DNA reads TGTGCCAGCAGTTCCGGACAGGGATCGGAGACCCAGTACTTC.

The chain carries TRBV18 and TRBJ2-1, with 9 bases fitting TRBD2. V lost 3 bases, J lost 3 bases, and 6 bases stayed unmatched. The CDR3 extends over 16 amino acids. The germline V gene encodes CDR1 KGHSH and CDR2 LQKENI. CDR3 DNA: TGTGCCAGCTCACCCCAGGCTAGCGGGATCTACAATGAGCAGTTCTTC. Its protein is CASSPQASGIYNEQFF. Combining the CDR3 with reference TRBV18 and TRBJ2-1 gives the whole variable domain NAGVMQNPRHLVRRRGQEARLRCSPMKGHSHVYWYRQLPEEGLKFMVYLQKENIIDESGMPKERFSAEFPKEGPSILRIQQVVRGDSAAYFCASSPQASGIYNEQFFGPGTRLTVL.

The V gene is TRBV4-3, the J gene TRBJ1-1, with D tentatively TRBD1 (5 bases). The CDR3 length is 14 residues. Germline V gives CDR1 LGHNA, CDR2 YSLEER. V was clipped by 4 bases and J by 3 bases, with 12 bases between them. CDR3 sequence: CASSPGTWDTEAFF. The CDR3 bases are TGCGCCAGCAGCCCGGGGACCTGGGACACTGAAGCTTTCTTT.

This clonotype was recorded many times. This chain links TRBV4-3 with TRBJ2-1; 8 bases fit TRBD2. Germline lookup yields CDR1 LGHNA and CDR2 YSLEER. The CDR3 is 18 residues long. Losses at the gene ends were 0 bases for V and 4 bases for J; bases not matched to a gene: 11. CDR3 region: CASSQEYGGGIFYNEQFF. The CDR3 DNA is TGCGCCAGCAGCCAAGAATATGGCGGGGGGATATTTTACAATGAGCAGTTCTTC.

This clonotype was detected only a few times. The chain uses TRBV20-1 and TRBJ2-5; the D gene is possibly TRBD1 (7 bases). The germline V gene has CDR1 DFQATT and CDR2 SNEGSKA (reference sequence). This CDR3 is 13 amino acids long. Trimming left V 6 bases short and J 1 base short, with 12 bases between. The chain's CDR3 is CSAAGQLQETQYF. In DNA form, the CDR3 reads TGCAGTGCCGCGGGACAGCTCCAAGAGACCCAGTACTTC.

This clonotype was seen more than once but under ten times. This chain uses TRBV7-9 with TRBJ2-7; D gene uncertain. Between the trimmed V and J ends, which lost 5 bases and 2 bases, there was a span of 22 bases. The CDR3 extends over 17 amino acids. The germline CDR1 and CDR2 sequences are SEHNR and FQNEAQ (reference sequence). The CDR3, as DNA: TGTGCCAGCAGCCCCCGGAATGGGTATCAAGTAACCTACGAGCAGTACTTC. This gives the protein CASSPRNGYQVTYEQYF.

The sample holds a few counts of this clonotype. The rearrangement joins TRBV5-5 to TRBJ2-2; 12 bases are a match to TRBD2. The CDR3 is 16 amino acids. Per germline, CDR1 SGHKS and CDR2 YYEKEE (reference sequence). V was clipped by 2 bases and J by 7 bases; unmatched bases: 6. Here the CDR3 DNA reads TGTGCCAGCAGCTTCCAGACTAGCGGGGGTGACGGGGAGCTGTTTTTT. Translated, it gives CASSFQTSGGDGELFF.

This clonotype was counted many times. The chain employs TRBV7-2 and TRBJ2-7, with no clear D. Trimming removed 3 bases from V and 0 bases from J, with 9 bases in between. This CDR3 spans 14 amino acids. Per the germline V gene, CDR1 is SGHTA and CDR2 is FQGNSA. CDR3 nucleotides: TGTGCCAGCAGCTTTCCAACGGTCTCCTACGAGCAGTACTTC. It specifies CASSFPTVSYEQYF.

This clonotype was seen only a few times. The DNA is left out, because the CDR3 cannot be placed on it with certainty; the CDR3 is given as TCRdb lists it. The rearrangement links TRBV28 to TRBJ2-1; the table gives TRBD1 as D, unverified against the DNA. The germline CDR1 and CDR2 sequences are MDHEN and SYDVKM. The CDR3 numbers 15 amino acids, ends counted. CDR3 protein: CASFGQGALLIGPFF.

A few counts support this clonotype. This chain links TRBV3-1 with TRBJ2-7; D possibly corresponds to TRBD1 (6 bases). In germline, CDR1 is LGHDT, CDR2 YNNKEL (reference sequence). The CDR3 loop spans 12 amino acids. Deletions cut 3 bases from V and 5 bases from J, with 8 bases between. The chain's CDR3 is CASSQGADEQYF. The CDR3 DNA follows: TGTGCCAGCAGCCAGGGGGCGGACGAGCAGTACTTC.

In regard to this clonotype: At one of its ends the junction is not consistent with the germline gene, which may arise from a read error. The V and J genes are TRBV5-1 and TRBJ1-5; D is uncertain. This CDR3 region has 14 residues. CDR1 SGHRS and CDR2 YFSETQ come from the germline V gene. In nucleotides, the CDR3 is TGCGCCAGCAGCTTGACACCTAGCAATCAGACCCAGCATTTT. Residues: CASSLTPSNQTQHF.

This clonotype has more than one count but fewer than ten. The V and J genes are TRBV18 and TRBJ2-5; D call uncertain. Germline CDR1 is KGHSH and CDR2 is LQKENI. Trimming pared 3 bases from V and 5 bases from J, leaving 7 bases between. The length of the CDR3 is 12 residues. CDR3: CASSPETETQYF. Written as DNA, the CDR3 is TGTGCCAGCTCACCGGAGACGGAGACCCAGTACTTC.